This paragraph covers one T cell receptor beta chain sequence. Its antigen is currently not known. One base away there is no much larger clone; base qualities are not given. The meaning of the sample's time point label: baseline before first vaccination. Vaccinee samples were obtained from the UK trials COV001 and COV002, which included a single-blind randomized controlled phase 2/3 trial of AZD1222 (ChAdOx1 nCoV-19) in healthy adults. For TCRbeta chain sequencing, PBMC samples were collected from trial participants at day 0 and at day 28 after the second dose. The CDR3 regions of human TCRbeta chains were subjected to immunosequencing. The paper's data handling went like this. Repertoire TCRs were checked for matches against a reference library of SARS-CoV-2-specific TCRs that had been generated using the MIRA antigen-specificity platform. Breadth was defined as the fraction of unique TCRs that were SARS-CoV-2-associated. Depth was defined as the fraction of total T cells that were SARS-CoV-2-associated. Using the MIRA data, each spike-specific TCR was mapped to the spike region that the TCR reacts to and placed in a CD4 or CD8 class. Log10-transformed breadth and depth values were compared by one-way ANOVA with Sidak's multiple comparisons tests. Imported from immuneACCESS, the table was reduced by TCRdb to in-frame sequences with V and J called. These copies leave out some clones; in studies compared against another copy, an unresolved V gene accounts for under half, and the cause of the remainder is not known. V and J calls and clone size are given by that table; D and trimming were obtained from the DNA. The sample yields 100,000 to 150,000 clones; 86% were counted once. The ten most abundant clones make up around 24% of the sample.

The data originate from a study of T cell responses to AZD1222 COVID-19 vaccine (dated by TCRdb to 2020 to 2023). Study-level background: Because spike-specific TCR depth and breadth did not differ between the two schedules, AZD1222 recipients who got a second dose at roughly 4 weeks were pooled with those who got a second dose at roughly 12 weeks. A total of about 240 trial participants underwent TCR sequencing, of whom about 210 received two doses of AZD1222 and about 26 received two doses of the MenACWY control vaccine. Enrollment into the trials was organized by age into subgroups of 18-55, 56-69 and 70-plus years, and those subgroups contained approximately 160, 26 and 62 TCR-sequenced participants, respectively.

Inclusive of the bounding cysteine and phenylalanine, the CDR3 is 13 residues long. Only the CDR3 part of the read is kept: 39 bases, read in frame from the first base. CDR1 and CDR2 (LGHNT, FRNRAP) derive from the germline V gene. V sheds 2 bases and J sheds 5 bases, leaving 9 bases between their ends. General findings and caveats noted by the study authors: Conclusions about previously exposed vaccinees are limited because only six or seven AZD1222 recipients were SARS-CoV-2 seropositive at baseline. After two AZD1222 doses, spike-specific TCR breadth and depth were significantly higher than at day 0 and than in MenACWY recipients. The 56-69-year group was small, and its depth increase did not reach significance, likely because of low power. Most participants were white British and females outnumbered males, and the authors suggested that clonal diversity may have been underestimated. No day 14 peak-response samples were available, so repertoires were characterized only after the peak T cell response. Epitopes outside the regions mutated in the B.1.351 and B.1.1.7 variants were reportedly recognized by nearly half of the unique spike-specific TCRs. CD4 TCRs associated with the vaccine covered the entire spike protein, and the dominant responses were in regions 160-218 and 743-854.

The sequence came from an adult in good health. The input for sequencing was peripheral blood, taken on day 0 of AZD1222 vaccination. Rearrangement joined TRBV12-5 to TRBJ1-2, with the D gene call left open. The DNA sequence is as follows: TGTGCTAGTGGTTTGTATGGGTTGTATGGCTACACCTTC. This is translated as CASGLYGLYGYTF.